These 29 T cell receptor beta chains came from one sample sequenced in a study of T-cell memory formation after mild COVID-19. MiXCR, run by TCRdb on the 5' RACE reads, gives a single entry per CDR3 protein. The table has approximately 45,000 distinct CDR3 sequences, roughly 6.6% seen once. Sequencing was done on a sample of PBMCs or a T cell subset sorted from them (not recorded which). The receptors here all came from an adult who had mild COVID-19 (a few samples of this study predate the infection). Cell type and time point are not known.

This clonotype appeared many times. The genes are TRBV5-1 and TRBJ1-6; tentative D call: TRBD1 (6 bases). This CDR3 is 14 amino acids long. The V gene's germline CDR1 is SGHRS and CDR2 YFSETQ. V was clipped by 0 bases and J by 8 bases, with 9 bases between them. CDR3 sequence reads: CASSLGDTDSPLHF. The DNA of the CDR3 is TGCGCCAGCAGCTTGGGGGACACGGATTCACCCCTCCACTTT.

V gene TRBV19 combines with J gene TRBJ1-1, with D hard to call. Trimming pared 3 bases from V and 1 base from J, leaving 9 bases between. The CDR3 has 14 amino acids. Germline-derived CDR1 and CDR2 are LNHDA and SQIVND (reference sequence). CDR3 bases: TGTGCCAGTAGTATCCCAGCAGGGAACACTGAAGCTTTCTTT. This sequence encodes CASSIPAGNTEAFF. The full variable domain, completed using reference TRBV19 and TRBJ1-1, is DGGITQSPKYLFRKEGQNVTLSCEQNLNHDAMYWYRQDPGQGLRLIYYSQIVNDFQKGDIAEGYSVSREKKESFPLTVTSAQKNPTAFYLCASSIPAGNTEAFFGQGTRLTVV.

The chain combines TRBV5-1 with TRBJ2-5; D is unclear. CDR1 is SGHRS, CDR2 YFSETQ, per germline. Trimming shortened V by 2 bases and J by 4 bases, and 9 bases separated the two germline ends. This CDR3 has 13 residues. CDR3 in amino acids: CASSFSGRETQYF. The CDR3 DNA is TGCGCCAGCAGCTTTTCAGGTCGAGAGACCCAGTACTTC. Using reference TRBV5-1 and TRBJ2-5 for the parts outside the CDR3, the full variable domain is KAGVTQTPRYLIKTRGQQVTLSCSPISGHRSVSWYQQTPGQGLQFLFEYFSETQRNKGNFPGRFSGRQFSNSRSEMNVSTLELGDSALYLCASSFSGRETQYFGPGTRLLVL.

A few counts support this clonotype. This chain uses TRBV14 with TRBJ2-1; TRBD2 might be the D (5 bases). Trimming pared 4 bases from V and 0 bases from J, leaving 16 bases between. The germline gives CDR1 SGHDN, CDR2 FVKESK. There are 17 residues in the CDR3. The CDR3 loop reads CASSPGRGGSSYNEQFF. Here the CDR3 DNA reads TGTGCCAGCAGCCCTGGGAGAGGAGGCAGCTCCTACAATGAGCAGTTCTTC. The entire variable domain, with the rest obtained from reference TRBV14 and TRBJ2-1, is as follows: EAGVTQFPSHSVIEKGQTVTLRCDPISGHDNLYWYRRVMGKEIKFLLHFVKESKQDESGMPNNRFLAERTGGTYSTLKVQPAELEDSGVYFCASSPGRGGSSYNEQFFGPGTRLTVL.

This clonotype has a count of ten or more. The CDR3, as DNA: TGTGCCAGCAGCCCTACAGGGGTACGAGAGACCCAGTACTTC. Protein sequence: CASSPTGVRETQYF. This sequence joins TRBV7-6 and TRBJ2-5; 7 positions match TRBD1. This CDR3 contains 14 residues. Germline lookup yields CDR1 SGHVS and CDR2 FNYEAQ. After removal of 5 bases from V and 4 bases from J, the junction contained 7 bases not matched to a gene.

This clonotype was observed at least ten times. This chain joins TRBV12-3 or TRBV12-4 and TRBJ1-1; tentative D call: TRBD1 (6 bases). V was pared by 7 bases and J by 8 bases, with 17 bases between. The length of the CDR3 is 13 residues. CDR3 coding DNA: TGTGCCAGCACCCTACAGGGTCGAACGGAAGCTTTCTTT. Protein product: CASTLQGRTEAFF.

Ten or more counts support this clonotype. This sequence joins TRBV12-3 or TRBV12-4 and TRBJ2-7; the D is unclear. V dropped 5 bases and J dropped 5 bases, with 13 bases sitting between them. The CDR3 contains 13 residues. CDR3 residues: CASSLGAVDEQYF. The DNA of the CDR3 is TGTGCCAGCAGTCTGGGCGCGGTGGACGAGCAGTACTTC.

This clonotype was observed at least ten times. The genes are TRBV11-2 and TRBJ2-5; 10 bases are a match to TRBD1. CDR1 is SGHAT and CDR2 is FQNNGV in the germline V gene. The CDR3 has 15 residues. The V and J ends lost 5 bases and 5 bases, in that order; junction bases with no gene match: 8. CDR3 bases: TGTGCCAGCAGCCCGGACAGGGGGTTGTGGGAGACCCAGTACTTC. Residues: CASSPDRGLWETQYF.

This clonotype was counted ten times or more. CDR3 sequence (DNA): TGTGCCAGCAGCTCGCCTGGGGATGGCTACACCTTC. It specifies CASSSPGDGYTF. This chain links TRBV7-2 with TRBJ1-2; D is undetermined. Looked up from germline, CDR1 is SGHTA and CDR2 is FQGNSA. This CDR3 region has 12 residues. The ends were cut back, 4 bases at V and 6 bases at J, with 9 bases in the middle.

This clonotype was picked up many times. CDR3 sequence: CASSLDRMNTGELFF. The CDR3 nucleotides are TGTGCCAGCAGCTTAGACAGGATGAACACCGGGGAGCTGTTTTTT. The rearrangement uses TRBV7-8 and TRBJ2-2, with a possible D match to TRBD1 (5 bases). The CDR3 extends over 15 amino acids. The germline CDR1 and CDR2 sequences are SGHVS and FQNEAQ. The ends were cut back, 1 base at V and 1 base at J, with 7 bases in the middle.

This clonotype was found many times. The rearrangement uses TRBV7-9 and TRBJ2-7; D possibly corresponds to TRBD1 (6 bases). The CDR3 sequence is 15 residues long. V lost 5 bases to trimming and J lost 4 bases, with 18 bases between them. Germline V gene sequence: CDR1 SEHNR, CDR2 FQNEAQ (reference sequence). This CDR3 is CASSGGLGALYEQYF. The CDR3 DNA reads TGTGCCAGCAGCGGGGGTTTGGGGGCTTTATACGAGCAGTACTTC.

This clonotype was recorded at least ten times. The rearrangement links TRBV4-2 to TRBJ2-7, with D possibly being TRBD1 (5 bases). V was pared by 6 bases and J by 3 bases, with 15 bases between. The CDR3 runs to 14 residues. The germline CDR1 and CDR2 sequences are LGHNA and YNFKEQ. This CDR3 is CASSQGTDNYEQYF. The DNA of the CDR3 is TGTGCCAGCAGTCAGGGCACTGACAACTACGAGCAGTACTTC.

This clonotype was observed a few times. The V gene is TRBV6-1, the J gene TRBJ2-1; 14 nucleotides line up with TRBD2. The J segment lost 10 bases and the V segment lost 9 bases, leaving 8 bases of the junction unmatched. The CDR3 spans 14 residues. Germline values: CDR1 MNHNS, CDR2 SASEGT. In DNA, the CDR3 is TGTGCCAGTGCCCCCCGGACTAGCGGGGGGGAGCAGTTCTTC. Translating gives CASAPRTSGGEQFF.

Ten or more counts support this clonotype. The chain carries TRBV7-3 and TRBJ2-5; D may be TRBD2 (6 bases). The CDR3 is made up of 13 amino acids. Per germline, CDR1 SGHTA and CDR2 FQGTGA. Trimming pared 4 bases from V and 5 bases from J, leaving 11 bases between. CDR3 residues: CASSSSVVETQYF. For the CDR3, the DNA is TGTGCCAGCAGCTCTAGCGTCGTTGAGACCCAGTACTTC.

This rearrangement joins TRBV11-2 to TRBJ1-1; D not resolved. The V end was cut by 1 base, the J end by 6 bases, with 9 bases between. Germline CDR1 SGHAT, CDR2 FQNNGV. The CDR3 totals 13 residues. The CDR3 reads CASSLVEKSEAFF. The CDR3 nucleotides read TGTGCCAGCAGCTTAGTTGAGAAGTCTGAAGCTTTCTTT. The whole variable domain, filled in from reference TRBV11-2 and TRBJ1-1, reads EAGVAQSPRYKIIEKRQSVAFWCNPISGHATLYWYQQILGQGPKLLIQFQNNGVVDDSQLPKDRFSAERLKGVDSTLKIQPAKLEDSAVYLCASSLVEKSEAFFGQGTRLTVV.

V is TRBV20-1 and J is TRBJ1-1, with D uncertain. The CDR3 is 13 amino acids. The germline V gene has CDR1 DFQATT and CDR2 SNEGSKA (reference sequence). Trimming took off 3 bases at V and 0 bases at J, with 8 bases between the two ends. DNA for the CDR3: TGCAGTGCTAGCTCCGGGCTGAACACTGAAGCTTTCTTT. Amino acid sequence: CSASSGLNTEAFF.

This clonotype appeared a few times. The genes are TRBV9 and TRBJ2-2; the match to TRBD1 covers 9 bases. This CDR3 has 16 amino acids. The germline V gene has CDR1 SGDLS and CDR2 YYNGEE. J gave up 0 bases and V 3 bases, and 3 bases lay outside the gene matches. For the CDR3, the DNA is TGTGCCAGCAGCGCCGGACAGGGGACGAACACCGGGGAGCTGTTTTTT. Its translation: CASSAGQGTNTGELFF.

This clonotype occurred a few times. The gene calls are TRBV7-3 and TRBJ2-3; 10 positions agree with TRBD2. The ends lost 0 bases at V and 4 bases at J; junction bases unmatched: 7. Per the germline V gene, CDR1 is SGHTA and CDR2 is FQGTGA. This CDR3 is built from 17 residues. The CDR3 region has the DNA TGTGCCAGCAGCTTAACGGGAGCGGGAGGGCCCGCAGATACGCAGTATTTT. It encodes CASSLTGAGGPADTQYF.

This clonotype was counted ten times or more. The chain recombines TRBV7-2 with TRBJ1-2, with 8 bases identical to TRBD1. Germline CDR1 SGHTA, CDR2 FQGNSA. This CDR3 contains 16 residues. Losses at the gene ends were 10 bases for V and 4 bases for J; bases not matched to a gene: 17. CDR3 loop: CATGVNQGAPIYGYTF. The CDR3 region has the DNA TGTGCCACCGGCGTAAATCAGGGGGCGCCGATCTATGGCTACACCTTC.

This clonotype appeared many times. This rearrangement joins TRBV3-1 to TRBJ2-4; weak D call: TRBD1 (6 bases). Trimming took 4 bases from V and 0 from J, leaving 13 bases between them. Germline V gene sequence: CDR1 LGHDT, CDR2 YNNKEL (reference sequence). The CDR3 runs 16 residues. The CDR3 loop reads CASSPRQVIAKNIQYF. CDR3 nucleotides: TGTGCCAGCAGCCCCCGACAGGTTATAGCCAAAAACATTCAGTACTTC. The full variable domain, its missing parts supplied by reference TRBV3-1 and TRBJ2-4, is DTAVSQTPKYLVTQMGNDKSIKCEQNLGHDTMYWYKQDSKKFLKIMFSYNNKELIINETVPNRFSPKSPDKAHLNLHINSLELGDSAVYFCASSPRQVIAKNIQYFGAGTRLSVL.

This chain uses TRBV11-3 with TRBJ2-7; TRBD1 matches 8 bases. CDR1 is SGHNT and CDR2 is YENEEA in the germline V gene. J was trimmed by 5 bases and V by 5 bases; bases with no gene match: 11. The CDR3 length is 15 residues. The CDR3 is CASSPGQGEVDEQYF. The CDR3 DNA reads TGTGCCAGCAGCCCAGGACAGGGTGAGGTCGACGAGCAGTACTTC.

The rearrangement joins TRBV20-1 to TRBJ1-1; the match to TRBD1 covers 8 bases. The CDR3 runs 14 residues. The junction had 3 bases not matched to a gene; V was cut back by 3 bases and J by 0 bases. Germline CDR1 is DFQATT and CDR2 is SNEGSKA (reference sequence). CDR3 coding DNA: TGCAGTGCTAGGACAGGGGCCCTGAACACTGAAGCTTTCTTT. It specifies CSARTGALNTEAFF.

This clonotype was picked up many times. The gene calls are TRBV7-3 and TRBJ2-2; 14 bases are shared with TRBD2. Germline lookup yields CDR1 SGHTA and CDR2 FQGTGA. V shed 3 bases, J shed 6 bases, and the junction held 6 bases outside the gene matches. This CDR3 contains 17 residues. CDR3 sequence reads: CASSFQGLAGAPGELFF. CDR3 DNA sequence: TGTGCCAGCAGCTTTCAGGGACTAGCGGGAGCGCCCGGGGAGCTGTTTTTT.

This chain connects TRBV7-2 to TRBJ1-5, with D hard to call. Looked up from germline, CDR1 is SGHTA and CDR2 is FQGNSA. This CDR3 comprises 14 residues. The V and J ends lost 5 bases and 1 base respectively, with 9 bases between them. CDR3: CASSPGWSNQPQHF. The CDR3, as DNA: TGTGCCAGCAGCCCCGGGTGGAGCAATCAGCCCCAGCATTTT.

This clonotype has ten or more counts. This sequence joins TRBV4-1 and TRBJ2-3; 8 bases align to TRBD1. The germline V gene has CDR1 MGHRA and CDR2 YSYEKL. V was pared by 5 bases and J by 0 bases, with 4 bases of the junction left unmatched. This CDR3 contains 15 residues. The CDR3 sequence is CASSFRQGSTDTQYF. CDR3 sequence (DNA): TGCGCCAGCAGCTTCCGACAGGGGAGCACAGATACGCAGTATTTT.

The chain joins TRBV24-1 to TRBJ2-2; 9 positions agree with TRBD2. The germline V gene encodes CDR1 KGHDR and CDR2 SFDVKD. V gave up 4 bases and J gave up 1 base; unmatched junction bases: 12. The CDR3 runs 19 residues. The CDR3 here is CATSDGRLAGNLNTGELFF. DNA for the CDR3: TGTGCCACCAGTGACGGAAGGCTAGCGGGGAATTTGAACACCGGGGAGCTGTTTTTT.

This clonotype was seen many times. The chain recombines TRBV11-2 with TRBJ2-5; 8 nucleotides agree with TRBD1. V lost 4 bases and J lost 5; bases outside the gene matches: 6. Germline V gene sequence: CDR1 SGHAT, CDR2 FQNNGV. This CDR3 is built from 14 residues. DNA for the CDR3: TGTGCCAGCAGCTCCTCAACAGGGGGGGAGACCCAGTACTTC. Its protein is CASSSSTGGETQYF.

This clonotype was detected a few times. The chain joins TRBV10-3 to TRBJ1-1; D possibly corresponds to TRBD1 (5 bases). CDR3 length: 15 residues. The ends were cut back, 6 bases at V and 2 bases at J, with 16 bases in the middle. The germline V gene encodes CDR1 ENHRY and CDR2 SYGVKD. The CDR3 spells CAISTPGRRNTEAFF. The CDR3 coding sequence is TGTGCCATCAGCACCCCGGGGCGCCGAAACACTGAAGCTTTCTTT.

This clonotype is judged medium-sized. The CDR3 nucleotides are TGCGCCAGTAACGTCGGACAGTTCACGGGGAACACTGAAGCTTTCTTT. It codes for CASNVGQFTGNTEAFF. The chain links TRBV5-1 to TRBJ1-1; a possible D gene is TRBD1 (6 bases). Trimming shortened V by 8 bases and J by 1 base, and 21 bases separated the two germline ends. CDR1 is SGHRS, CDR2 YFSETQ, per germline. CDR3 size: 16 residues. Supplemented by reference TRBV5-1 and TRBJ1-1, the full variable domain reads KAGVTQTPRYLIKTRGQQVTLSCSPISGHRSVSWYQQTPGQGLQFLFEYFSETQRNKGNFPGRFSGRQFSNSRSEMNVSTLELGDSALYLCASNVGQFTGNTEAFFGQGTRLTVV.